One sample yielded the 14 T cell receptor beta chains listed below, sequenced in a study of type 1 regulatory T cells (dated by TCRdb to the early 2020s). The sample was run on an Illumina MiSeq. Starting from the raw public reads, TCRdb applied fastp trimming at Q25, assembled clones with MiXCR and retained in-frame beta chains. Entries that share a CDR3 protein sequence are merged under the most common genes and DNA. This sample is represented by approximately 100,000 distinct CDR3 sequences; roughly 28% of them were singletons. The ten largest clones take up 2.2% of the sample. The sample taken for sequencing was CD4+ T cells, either the whole sample or a sorted fraction (not recorded which). These receptors all stem from a human donor in good health.

This clonotype was seen more than once but under ten times. Germline and junction disagree at one end, which may indicate a read error. The gene calls are TRBV7-2 and TRBJ2-3; 9 nucleotides align to TRBD2. The V gene's germline CDR1 is SGHTA and CDR2 FQGNSA. CDR3 size: 13 residues. In DNA, the CDR3 is TGTGCCAGCAGCCCTCATAGCGGGAGACAGGCTTGTTTT. As protein: CASSPHSGRQACF.

This clonotype occurred a few times. The chain links TRBV7-2 to TRBJ2-7, with 7 bases lining up with TRBD1. This CDR3 spans 14 amino acids. Germline V gene sequence: CDR1 SGHTA, CDR2 FQGNSA. With V trimmed by 6 bases and J by 2 bases, 7 bases remained unmatched. CDR3 in amino acids: CASRPAGGPYEQYF. CDR3 coding DNA: TGTGCCAGCAGGCCCGCAGGGGGACCCTACGAGCAGTACTTC. Combining the CDR3 with reference TRBV7-2 and TRBJ2-7 gives the whole variable domain GAGVSQSPSNKVTEKGKDVELRCDPISGHTALYWYRQSLGQGLEFLIYFQGNSAPDKSGLPSDRFSAERTGGSVSTLTIQRTQQEDSAVYLCASRPAGGPYEQYFGPGTRLTVT.

This clonotype was seen only a few times. The V and J genes are TRBV20-1 and TRBJ2-3; D is unresolved. Germline loops: CDR1 DFQATT, CDR2 SNEGSKA (reference sequence). The CDR3 sequence is 12 residues long. V lost 6 bases and J 6 bases, leaving 13 bases between the germline ends. The CDR3: CSAPPPGDTQYF. The CDR3 DNA is TGCAGTGCCCCTCCCCCCGGGGATACGCAGTATTTT.

This clonotype was counted a few times. The rearrangement uses TRBV5-4 and TRBJ2-1, with D unresolved. Germline V gene sequence: CDR1 SGHNT, CDR2 YYREEE (reference sequence). The CDR3 is made up of 14 amino acids. V was shortened by 0 bases and J by 8 bases, with 12 bases between the two germline ends. The CDR3 sequence: CASSLENTVDEQFF. The CDR3 DNA follows: TGTGCCAGCAGCTTGGAAAACACCGTCGATGAGCAGTTCTTC.

This chain links TRBV20-1 with TRBJ2-5, with D unclear. The CDR3 extends over 15 amino acids. The germline gives CDR1 DFQATT, CDR2 SNEGSKA (reference sequence). Trimming removed 4 bases at V and 2 bases at J, with 17 bases between. The CDR3 sequence: CSATPGPPVQETQYF. The CDR3, as DNA: TGCAGTGCTACCCCGGGCCCCCCCGTGCAAGAGACCCAGTACTTC.

The J gene is TRBJ2-3, the V gene TRBV30; 10 bases align to TRBD2. Germline assignment: CDR1 GTSNPN and CDR2 SVGIG (reference sequence). V lost 3 bases, J lost 2 bases, and 5 bases stayed unmatched. The CDR3 contains 15 residues. CDR3 sequence reads: CAWSKGLADTDTQYF. The CDR3 region has the DNA TGTGCCTGGAGCAAAGGACTAGCGGACACAGATACGCAGTATTTT.

The V gene is TRBV7-9, the J gene TRBJ2-3, with TRBD1 as a possible D gene (5 bases). In germline, CDR1 is SEHNR, CDR2 FQNEAQ (reference sequence). CDR3 length: 18 residues. The V gene lost 6 bases and the J gene lost 2 bases, with 24 bases spanning the gap. DNA of the CDR3: TGTGCCAGCAGGGGGTGGGGTAACCAGGGTGGAACCACAGATACGCAGTATTTT. Encoded protein: CASRGWGNQGGTTDTQYF.

The chain uses TRBV14 and TRBJ2-1, with D perhaps TRBD1 (6 bases). V was clipped by 4 bases and J by 4 bases, with 20 bases between them. The CDR3 loop spans 17 amino acids. Germline assignment: CDR1 SGHDN and CDR2 FVKESK. CDR3 protein: CASSPYRGGPDYNEQFF. The CDR3 DNA reads TGTGCCAGCAGCCCGTACCGTGGGGGCCCAGATTACAATGAGCAGTTCTTC.

This clonotype occurred a few times. V and J are TRBV5-1 and TRBJ2-1, with 7 bases that match TRBD2. CDR3 length equals 16 residues. Per the germline V gene, CDR1 is SGHRS and CDR2 is YFSETQ. After removal of 0 bases from V and 7 bases from J, the junction contained 10 bases not matched to a gene. CDR3 nucleotide sequence: TGCGCCAGCAGCTTGGGGTCGAGCGGGAAGTTAAATGAGCAGTTCTTC. The encoded protein is CASSLGSSGKLNEQFF.

A few counts support this clonotype. This rearrangement joins TRBV5-1 to TRBJ2-7, with D maybe TRBD1 (5 bases). This CDR3 is 14 amino acids long. The V end lost 1 base, the J end lost 2 bases, and 10 bases lay between the germline ends. CDR1 is SGHRS and CDR2 is YFSETQ in the germline V gene. The CDR3 nucleotides read TGCGCCAGCAGCTTGCAGGGAACTGCCTACGAGCAGTACTTC. It translates to CASSLQGTAYEQYF. Full variable domain (rest looked up from reference TRBV5-1 and TRBJ2-7): KAGVTQTPRYLIKTRGQQVTLSCSPISGHRSVSWYQQTPGQGLQFLFEYFSETQRNKGNFPGRFSGRQFSNSRSEMNVSTLELGDSALYLCASSLQGTAYEQYFGPGTRLTVT.

About this clonotype: Since the CDR3 does not end with the conserved phenylalanine or tryptophan, this likely comes from a read error. This chain connects TRBV3-1 to TRBJ2-1; 7 bases align to TRBD2. The V gene's germline CDR1 is LGHDT and CDR2 YNNKEL (reference sequence). The CDR3 totals 15 residues. V was clipped by 1 base and J by 6 bases; unmatched bases: 6. The CDR3 sequence is CASSQGWEGINEQFS. The CDR3 region has the DNA TGTGCCAGCAGCCAAGGTTGGGAGGGGATCAATGAGCAGTTCTCC.

The chain combines TRBV10-3 with TRBJ1-5; possible D gene TRBD1, 5 bases. V gave up 3 bases and J gave up 2 bases, with 8 bases separating them. This CDR3 is 14 amino acids long. Germline CDR1 is ENHRY and CDR2 is SYGVKD. CDR3 sequence (DNA): TGTGCCATCAGTGATGGGGACGGCAATCAGCCCCAGCATTTT. This gives the protein CAISDGDGNQPQHF.

This clonotype appeared a few times. J is TRBJ2-7 and V is TRBV7-8; a possible D gene is TRBD2 (5 bases). The germline V and J ends were trimmed by 5 bases and 0 bases, with 11 bases remaining between them. Germline values: CDR1 SGHVS, CDR2 FQNEAQ. The CDR3 totals 14 residues. For the CDR3, the DNA is TGTGCCAGCAGCGTCGTGGGGAGCTCCTACGAGCAGTACTTC. It translates to CASSVVGSSYEQYF.

This clonotype was counted between two and nine times. The chain is built from TRBV6-6 and TRBJ2-3; D is unclear. The V end lost 11 bases, the J end lost 0 bases, and 12 bases lay between the germline ends. The germline CDR1 and CDR2 sequences are MNHNY and SVGAGI (reference sequence). The CDR3 is made up of 13 amino acids. CDR3: CAFRSSSTDTQYF. CDR3 in DNA: TGTGCCTTTAGATCATCTAGCACAGATACGCAGTATTTT.